These T cell receptor beta chains were read from a single sample in a study of T cells expressing NK-cell markers. TCRdb re-called the 5' RACE reads, yielding one record per CDR3 amino acid sequence without DNA. The sample table sets out around 550,000 distinct CDR3 sequences. Sequenced: blood T cells: a sorted CD56 or NKG2C T cell subset, CD4+ or CD8+ T cells, or bulk PBMC T cells (not recorded which). The receptors were sampled from a man aged 18-30 years in good health. Each CDR3 is given with its conserved first and last residue.

v_call	j_call	cdr3_aa
TRBV3-1	TRBJ2-1	CASSQASRRSEQFF
TRBV15	TRBJ1-4	CATSRDREGDEKLFF
TRBV20-1	TRBJ2-3	CSATLAPEGRDTQYF
TRBV7-9	TRBJ2-1	CASSLEASLYNEQFF
TRBV20-1	TRBJ2-5	CSARGDGRANVETQYF
TRBV12-3/TRBV12-4	TRBJ1-5	CASSPRPQPQHF
TRBV29-1	TRBJ2-2	CSVEPRGIAGELFF
TRBV5-1	TRBJ2-5	CASSSGQGRWETQYF
TRBV29-1	TRBJ2-7	CSVAGGAGDEQYF
TRBV18	TRBJ1-4	CASSSSSNEKLFF
TRBV6-5	TRBJ1-2	CASTLGQVYGYTF
TRBV6-2/TRBV6-3	TRBJ2-3	CASSYPQGSSTDTQYF
TRBV2	TRBJ2-7	CASSEGDRAYEQYF
TRBV10-2	TRBJ2-5	CASRDPGQGRTQYF
TRBV29-1	TRBJ2-2	CSAETGVESGELFF
TRBV15	TRBJ2-7	CATSRDPSGVSYEQYF